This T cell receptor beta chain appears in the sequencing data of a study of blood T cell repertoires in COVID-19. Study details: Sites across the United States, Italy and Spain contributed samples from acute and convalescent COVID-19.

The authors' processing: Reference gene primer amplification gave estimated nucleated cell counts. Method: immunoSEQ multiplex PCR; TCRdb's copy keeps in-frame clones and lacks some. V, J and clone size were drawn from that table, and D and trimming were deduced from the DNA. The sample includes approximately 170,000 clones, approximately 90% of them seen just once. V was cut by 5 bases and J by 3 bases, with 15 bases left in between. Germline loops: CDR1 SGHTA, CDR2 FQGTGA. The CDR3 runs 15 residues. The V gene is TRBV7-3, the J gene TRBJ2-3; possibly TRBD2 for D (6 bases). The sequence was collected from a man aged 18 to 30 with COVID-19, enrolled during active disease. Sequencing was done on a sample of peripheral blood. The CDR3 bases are TGTGCCAGCAGCCGGGACTCTACTAGAACAGATACGCAGTATTTT. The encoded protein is CASSRDSTRTDTQYF. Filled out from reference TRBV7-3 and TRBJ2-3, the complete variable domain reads GAGVSQTPSNKVTEKGKYVELRCDPISGHTALYWYRQSLGQGPEFLIYFQGTGAADDSGLPNDRFFAVRPEGSVSTLKIQRTERGDSAVYLCASSRDSTRTDTQYFGPGTRLTVL.